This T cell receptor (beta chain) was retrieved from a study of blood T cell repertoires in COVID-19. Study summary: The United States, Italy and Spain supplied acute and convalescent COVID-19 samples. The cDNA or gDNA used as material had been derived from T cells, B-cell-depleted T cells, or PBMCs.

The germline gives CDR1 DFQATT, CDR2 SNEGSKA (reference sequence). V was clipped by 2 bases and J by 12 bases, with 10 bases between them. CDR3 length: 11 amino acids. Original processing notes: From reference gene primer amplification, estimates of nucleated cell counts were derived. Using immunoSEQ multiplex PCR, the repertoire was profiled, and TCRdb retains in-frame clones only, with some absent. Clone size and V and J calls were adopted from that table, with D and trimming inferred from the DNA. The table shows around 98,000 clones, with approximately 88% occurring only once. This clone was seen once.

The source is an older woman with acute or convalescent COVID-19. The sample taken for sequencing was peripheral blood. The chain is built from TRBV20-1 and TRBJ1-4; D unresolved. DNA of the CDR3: TGCAGTGCTAGAATCCAGGTAGAACTGTTTTTT. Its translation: CSARIQVELFF.